In this sample, the clone carrying this TCR beta chain turned up a few times. The antigen remains unidentified. Ten milliliters of peripheral blood were drawn from each donor. This entry is derived from a study of blood T cells in healthy people across ages. The authors ran a second PCR of roughly 6 to 12 cycles using a sample-barcoded 5' primer and a J-beta primer mix. One entry per CDR3 protein, called by TCRdb with MiXCR from the 5' RACE reads. The sample yields some 880,000 distinct CDR3 sequences, under 40% seen once. Trimming at V came to 6 bases and at J to 3 bases, leaving 7 bases not matched to a gene. The CDR3 extends over 14 amino acids. Study-level results: With donor CMV status unknown, expanded clonotype changes were possibly confounded. Roughly linearly, TCR beta diversity per million T cells fell as age increased. Donors of long life had a larger count of naive CD4+ cells and greater diversity than aged donors.

The chain employs TRBV12-3 or TRBV12-4 and TRBJ2-7, with TRBD1 matching over 8 bases. Sequenced: blood. This receptor was taken from a man younger than 30 in good health. The CDR3 nucleotides read TGTGCCAGCAGGAGGCGAGACAGGGGCTACGAGCAGTACTTC. This sequence encodes CASRRRDRGYEQYF.